The rows below give T cell receptor beta chains drawn from one sample of a study of regulatory T cells in long-lasting Graves disease. Each CDR3 protein is one row after TCRdb ran MiXCR on the multiplex PCR reads. The sample consists of some 460,000 distinct CDR3 sequences, around 16% of them appearing once. The sample was also reused in another study, on T cells in Graves' hyperthyroidism and ophthalmopathy.

The material was peripheral blood mononuclear cells (PBMCs), obtained at new diagnosis, from a patient treated with antithyroid drugs. The receptors originated from a man between 40 and 49 years old with Graves disease. CDR3s leave out the opening cysteine and the closing phenylalanine or tryptophan.

TRBJ1-1 | TRBV2 | ASSGTAMNTEAF
TRBJ2-6 | TRBV9 | ASKGRESSGANVLT
TRBJ1-1 | TRBV28 | ASSLGTGFVTEAF
TRBJ2-7 | TRBV6-5 | ASSYVADEQY
TRBJ2-3 | TRBV24-1 | ATSDDPGAPTDTQY
TRBJ1-1 | TRBV27 | ASRGQGYTEAF
TRBJ2-3 | TRBV30 | AWGRDRNTDTQY
TRBJ1-4 | TRBV11-2 | ASSLGTGAEKLF
TRBJ2-5 | TRBV5-1 | ASSLGVGRAGETQY
TRBJ2-7 | TRBV20-1 | SAPVTTYEQY
TRBJ2-7 | TRBV6-2/TRBV6-3 | ASTQGQGASNEQY
TRBJ2-5 | TRBV7-2 | ASSTQGGSGETQY
TRBJ2-7 | TRBV10-1 | ASSEATSSTYEQY
TRBJ2-1 | TRBV12-3/TRBV12-4 | ASSFGLAGGSYNEQF
TRBJ2-3 | TRBV5-1 | ASSFTAGGRDTQY
TRBJ2-7 | TRBV5-1 | ASTGSGQSYEQY
TRBJ1-2 | TRBV27 | ASSVGQGKGYT
TRBJ1-3 | TRBV12-3/TRBV12-4 | ASSFGTGGNTIY
TRBJ2-1 | TRBV27 | ASSLVGLAGGGNNEQF
TRBJ2-5 | TRBV19 | ARGTGGTETQY
TRBJ2-3 | TRBV20-1 | SARGSPLASTDTQY
TRBJ2-1 | TRBV24-1 | ATSDRVAGGYNEQF
TRBJ2-1 | TRBV6-2/TRBV6-3 | ASSYSSANYNEQF
TRBJ2-5 | TRBV27 | ASSLGKTQY
TRBJ2-1 | TRBV6-1 | ASRRLAGGFNEQF
TRBJ2-7 | TRBV2 | ASRGTGTYEQY
TRBJ2-7 | TRBV3-1 | ASSKPGTGYYEQY
TRBJ1-4 | TRBV11-3 | ASSLKRQGKEKLF
TRBJ2-3 | TRBV7-9 | ASSLRAGRTGTDTQY
TRBJ1-4 | TRBV4-1 | ASSHFGPNEKLF
TRBJ2-3 | TRBV20-1 | SAQKGGVGTDTQY
TRBJ2-5 | TRBV3-1 | ASSQEFVQASKTQY
TRBJ1-1 | TRBV7-9 | ASSPRDITEAF
TRBJ2-7 | TRBV10-1 | ASKGSSGSYEQY
TRBJ2-7 | TRBV7-2 | ASSFRKEGGVTYEQY
TRBJ1-5 | TRBV28 | ASDTGSNQPQH
TRBJ1-1 | TRBV5-1 | ASSLEVNLGSTEAF
TRBJ2-1 | TRBV20-1 | SAYSGRAGTMMQF
TRBJ1-2 | TRBV6-5 | ASSYAGVVNYGYT
TRBJ2-5 | TRBV20-1 | SARISLQETQY
TRBJ1-4 | TRBV20-1 | SASSTGSNEKLF
TRBJ2-5 | TRBV2 | ASRDDHPRGETQY
TRBJ2-7 | TRBV28 | ASRETDYEQY
TRBJ2-4 | TRBV29-1 | SVLLRGWSKNIQY
TRBJ2-7 | TRBV6-2/TRBV6-3 | ASSNGPSATYEQY
TRBJ2-7 | TRBV12-3/TRBV12-4 | ATNSGGSYEQY
TRBJ2-1 | TRBV28 | ASSLDKYNEQF
TRBJ2-1 | TRBV29-1 | SVDRVGVYNEQF